This T cell receptor beta chain emerged from a study of blood T cells in healthy people across ages. With regard to this clonotype: Its matching antigen is unknown.

General observations from the study: With unsorted PBMCs, a conclusive comparison of naive versus antigen-experienced cells was not possible.

Alongside a J-beta primer mix, a sample-barcoded 5' primer served in a second PCR lasting about 7 to 11 cycles. From the 5' RACE reads, TCRdb called clonotypes with MiXCR, one entry per CDR3 protein. The sample consists of hundreds of thousands of distinct CDR3 sequences, 45% to 70% of them appearing once. CDR3 length equals 15 residues. V dropped 6 bases and J dropped 4; count of bases not matched to a gene: 10. The sample taken for sequencing was blood. This chain uses TRBV12-3 or TRBV12-4 with TRBJ2-3, with 7 bases that match TRBD1. This TCR derives from a man between 40 and 49 years old in good health. The CDR3 nucleotides are TGTGCCAGCAGCGGTACGACAGGGAGCGCAGATACGCAGTATTTT. Protein sequence: CASSGTTGSADTQYF.